This T cell receptor (beta chain) was sequenced for a study of T cell responses to AZD1222 COVID-19 vaccine. Study results and limitations: With dominance at 160-218 and 743-854, vaccine-associated CD4 TCRs spanned spike. Close to half of all spike-specific TCRs reportedly target regions of the variants that are unmutated. Just a handful of people given AZD1222 tested seropositive at baseline.

As concerns this clone: Its specificity is unknown.

Produced via immunoSEQ multiplex PCR; TCRdb's table is partial and in-frame only. This sample contains over 140,000 clones. This TCR was sampled from an adult in good health. Sample: peripheral blood.

The CDR3 DNA is TGTGCCAGCAGTGAAGGGAAAGGGACCTTTATCTCTGGGGCCAACGTCCTGACTTTC. Encoded protein: CASSEGKGTFISGANVLTF. The chain recombines TRBV2 with TRBJ2-6, with D perhaps TRBD1 or TRBD2 (5 bases each). The CDR3 loop spans 19 amino acids. V lost 1 base and J lost 0, with 16 bases in between. In germline, CDR1 is SNHLY, CDR2 FYNNEI.